This TCR beta chain was sequenced in a study of CD8 T cells in Susac syndrome. The RNA input was 0.5 to 1 ug, and it was reverse transcribed with random hexamers. The amplification used immunoSEQ multiplex PCR on TCR beta CDR3; it spanned 54 Vbeta and 13 Jbeta. TCRdb called the immunoSEQ multiplex PCR reads again in MiXCR, with one record for every CDR3 protein. The sample lists about 200,000 distinct CDR3 sequences; over 85% were seen once. The sequenced target, TCR beta, came from blood CD8+ and CD4+ T cells. The CD8+ and CD4+ T cells were negatively isolated, with the TEMRA cells enriched by FACS. Material: CD4+ T cells from PBMCs. This sequence originates from a human donor in good health.

The CDR3 loop is CASSPEGRESEAFF. CDR3 sequence (DNA): TGTGCCAGCAGCCCGGAGGGTCGGGAATCTGAAGCTTTCTTT. The gene calls are TRBV9 and TRBJ1-1; D remains ambiguous. This CDR3 is built from 14 residues. The germline CDR1 and CDR2 sequences are SGDLS and YYNGEE. With 4 bases removed from V and 6 bases from J, the gap between germline ends came to 16 bases.